The sequence of this TCR beta chain was determined in a study of siplizumab effects on memory and regulatory T cells. Broader study findings: For mappable alloreactive CD4+ clones, the mean Treg-derived fraction was about 72% with siplizumab and roughly 25% in controls. Apparently more diverse than memory cells, naive T cells also seemed major alloresponse contributors.

TCRdb's copy holds only in-frame clones and misses some; the assay was immunoSEQ multiplex PCR. This table holds around 100,000 clones, 80% to 95% found once. Trimming at V came to 0 bases and at J to 2 bases, leaving 6 bases not matched to a gene. Germline CDR1 and CDR2: SGHTA and FQGNSA. The CDR3 length is 16 residues. A word on this clone: Its antigen is unknown.

This clonotype originated in a human donor in good health. The sample taken for sequencing was non-Treg CD4+ T cells sorted from blood. The chain combines TRBV7-2 with TRBJ1-2, with 7 nucleotides matching TRBD1. Here the CDR3 DNA reads TGTGCCAGCAGCTTAGCCCCGACAGGGCTAAACTATGGCTACACCTTC. This codes for CASSLAPTGLNYGYTF.